This T cell receptor beta chain was recorded in a study of cytotoxic CD8 clonotypes in ibrutinib-treated CLL. Some clones are missing from TCRdb's copy, which holds only in-frame ones; the method was immunoSEQ multiplex PCR. The sample records approximately 130,000 clones, under 90% being singletons. Broader study findings: Private clonotypes, not public ones, expanded at ibrutinib response.

A note on this clone: Antigen unknown.

Germline assignment: CDR1 MNHNY and CDR2 SVGAGI (reference sequence). This CDR3 is 15 amino acids long. V lost 5 bases to trimming and J lost 5 bases; unmatched junction nucleotides: 9. The clonotype comes from a human donor with chronic lymphocytic leukemia. Specimen: PBMCs, collected after 24 months of ibrutinib treatment. The chain employs TRBV6-6 and TRBJ2-5, with 9 bases matching TRBD1. The CDR3 reads CASSHRTGDLETQYF. The CDR3 DNA reads as TGTGCCAGCAGTCACCGGACAGGGGATTTGGAGACCCAGTACTTC.